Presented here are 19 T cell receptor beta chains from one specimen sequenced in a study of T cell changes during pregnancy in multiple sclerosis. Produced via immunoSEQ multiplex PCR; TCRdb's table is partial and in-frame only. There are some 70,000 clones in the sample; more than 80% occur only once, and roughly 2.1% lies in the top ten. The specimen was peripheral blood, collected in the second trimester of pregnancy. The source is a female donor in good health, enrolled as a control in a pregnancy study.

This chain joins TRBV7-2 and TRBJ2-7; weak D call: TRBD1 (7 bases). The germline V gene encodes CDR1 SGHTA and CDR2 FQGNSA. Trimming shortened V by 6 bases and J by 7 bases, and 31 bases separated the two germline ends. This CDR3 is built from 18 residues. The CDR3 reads CASSPGREVGQKLWEQYF. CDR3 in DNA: TGTGCCAGCAGTCCAGGTAGGGAGGTGGGACAGAAATTGTGGGAGCAGTACTTC.

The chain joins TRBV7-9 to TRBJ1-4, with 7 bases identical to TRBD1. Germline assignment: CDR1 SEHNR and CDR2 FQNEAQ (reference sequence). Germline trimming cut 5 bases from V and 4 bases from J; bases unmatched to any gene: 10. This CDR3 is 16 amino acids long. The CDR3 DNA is TGTGCCAGCAGCAGGGGCACAGGGGAATATAATGAAAAACTGTTTTTT. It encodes CASSRGTGEYNEKLFF.

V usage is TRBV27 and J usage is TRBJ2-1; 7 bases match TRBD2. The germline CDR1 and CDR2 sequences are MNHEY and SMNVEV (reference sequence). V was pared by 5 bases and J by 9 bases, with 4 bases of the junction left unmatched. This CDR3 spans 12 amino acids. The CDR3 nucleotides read TGTGCCAGCAGTCCGCAGCGGGGTGAGCAGTTCTTC. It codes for CASSPQRGEQFF.

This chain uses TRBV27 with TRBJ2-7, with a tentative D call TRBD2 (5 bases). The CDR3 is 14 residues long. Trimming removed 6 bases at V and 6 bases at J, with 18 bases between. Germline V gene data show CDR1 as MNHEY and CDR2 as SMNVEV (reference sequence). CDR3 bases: TGTGCCAGCAGCCGGGGTCAATCCGGGGTCGAGCAGTACTTC. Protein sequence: CASSRGQSGVEQYF.

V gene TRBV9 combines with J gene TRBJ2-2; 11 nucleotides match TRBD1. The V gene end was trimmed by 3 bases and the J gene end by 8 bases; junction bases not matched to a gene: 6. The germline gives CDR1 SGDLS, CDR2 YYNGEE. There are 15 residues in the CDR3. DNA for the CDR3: TGTGCCAGCAGCGCGGACAGGGGGCGCACAGGGGAGCTGTTTTTT. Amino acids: CASSADRGRTGELFF.

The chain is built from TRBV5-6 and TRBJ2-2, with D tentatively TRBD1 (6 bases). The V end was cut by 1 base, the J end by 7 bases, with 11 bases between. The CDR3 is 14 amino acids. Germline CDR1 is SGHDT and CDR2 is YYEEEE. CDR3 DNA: TGTGCCAGCAGCTTGTACAAGGGGGACGGGGAGCTGTTTTTT. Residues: CASSLYKGDGELFF.

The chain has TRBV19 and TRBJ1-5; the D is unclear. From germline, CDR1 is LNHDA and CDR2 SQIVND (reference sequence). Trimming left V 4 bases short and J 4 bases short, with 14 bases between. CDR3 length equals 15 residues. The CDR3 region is CASSNSFGSNQPQHF. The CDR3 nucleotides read TGTGCCAGTAGTAACAGTTTCGGATCAAATCAGCCCCAGCATTTT.

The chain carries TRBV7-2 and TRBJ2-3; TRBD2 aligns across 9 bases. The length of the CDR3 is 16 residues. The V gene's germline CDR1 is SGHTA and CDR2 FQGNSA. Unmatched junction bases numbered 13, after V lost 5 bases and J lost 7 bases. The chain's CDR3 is CASSGGGGGASYTQYF. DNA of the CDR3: TGTGCCAGCAGCGGAGGGGGCGGGGGGGCCTCATATACGCAGTATTTT.

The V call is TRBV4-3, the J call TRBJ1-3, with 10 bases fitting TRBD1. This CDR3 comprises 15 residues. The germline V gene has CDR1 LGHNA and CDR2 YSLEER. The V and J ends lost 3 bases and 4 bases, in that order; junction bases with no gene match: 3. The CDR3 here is CASSQTGGRGNTIYF. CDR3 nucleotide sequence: TGCGCCAGCAGCCAGACAGGGGGCCGAGGAAACACCATATATTTT.

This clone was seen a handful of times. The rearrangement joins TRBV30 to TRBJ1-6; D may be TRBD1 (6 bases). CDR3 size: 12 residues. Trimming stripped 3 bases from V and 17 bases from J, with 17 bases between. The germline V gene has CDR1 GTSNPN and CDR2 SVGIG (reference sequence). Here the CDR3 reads CAWSRTQGPIHF. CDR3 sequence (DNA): TGTGCCTGGAGCCGGACGCAGGGGCCGATCCACTTT.

The CDR3 nucleotides read TGTGCCAGCAGGGCGGCAGGGGCCCAAAATTCACCCCTCCACTTT. Translating gives CASRAAGAQNSPLHF. This chain links TRBV2 with TRBJ1-6, with a weak D call TRBD1 (6 bases). The CDR3 is made up of 15 amino acids. The germline V gene encodes CDR1 SNHLY and CDR2 FYNNEI. V lost 6 bases, J lost 7 bases, and 16 bases lay in between.

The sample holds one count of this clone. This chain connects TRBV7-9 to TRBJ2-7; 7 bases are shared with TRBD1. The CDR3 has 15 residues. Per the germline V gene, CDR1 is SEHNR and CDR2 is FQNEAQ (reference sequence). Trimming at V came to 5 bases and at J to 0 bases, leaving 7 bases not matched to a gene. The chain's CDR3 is CASSHPDRASYEQYF. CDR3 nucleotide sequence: TGTGCCAGCAGCCACCCCGACAGGGCCTCCTACGAGCAGTACTTC.

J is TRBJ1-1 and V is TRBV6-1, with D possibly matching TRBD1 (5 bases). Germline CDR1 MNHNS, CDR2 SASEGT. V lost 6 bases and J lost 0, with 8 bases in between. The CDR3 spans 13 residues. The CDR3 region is CASRGQLNTEAFF. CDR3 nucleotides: TGTGCCAGCAGAGGACAACTGAACACTGAAGCTTTCTTT.

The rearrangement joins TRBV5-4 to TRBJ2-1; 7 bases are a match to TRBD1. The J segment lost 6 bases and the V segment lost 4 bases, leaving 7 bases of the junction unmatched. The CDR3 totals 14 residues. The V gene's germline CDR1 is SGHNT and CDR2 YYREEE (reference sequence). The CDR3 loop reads CASSPVTGTNEQFF. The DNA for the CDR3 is TGTGCCAGCAGCCCGGTGACAGGGACCAATGAGCAGTTCTTC.

In nucleotides, the CDR3 is TGCAGCGTTGAAGATGGACAGGGGGATTTCGGCTACACCTTC. Translation: CSVEDGQGDFGYTF. The chain employs TRBV29-1 and TRBJ1-2, with 10 bases identical to TRBD1. V was clipped by 0 bases and J by 8 bases; unmatched bases: 6. This CDR3 region has 14 residues. Looked up from germline, CDR1 is SQVTM and CDR2 is ANQGSEA.

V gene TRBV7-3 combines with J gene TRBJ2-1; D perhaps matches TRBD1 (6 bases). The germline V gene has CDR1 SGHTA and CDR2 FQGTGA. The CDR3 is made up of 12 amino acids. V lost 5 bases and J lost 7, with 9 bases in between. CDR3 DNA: TGTGCCAGCAGCCTACAGGGTAATGAGCAGTTCTTC. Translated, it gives CASSLQGNEQFF.

CDR3 amino acids: CASSLSGGDTDTQYF. The CDR3 region has the DNA TGTGCCAGCAGCTTAAGCGGGGGGGACACAGATACGCAGTATTTT. The J gene is TRBJ2-3, the V gene TRBV7-2, with 10 bases matching TRBD2. V shed 2 bases and J 2 bases; nucleotides not matched to a gene: 1. Germline V lookup: CDR1 SGHTA, CDR2 FQGNSA. The CDR3 is 15 residues long.

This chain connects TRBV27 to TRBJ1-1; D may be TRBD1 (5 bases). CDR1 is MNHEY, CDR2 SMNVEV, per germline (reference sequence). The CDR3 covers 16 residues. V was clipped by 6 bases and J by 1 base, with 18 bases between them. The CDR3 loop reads CASSLLTLTGNTEAFF. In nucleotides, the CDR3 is TGTGCCAGCAGCCTTTTAACTCTAACAGGGAACACTGAAGCTTTCTTT.

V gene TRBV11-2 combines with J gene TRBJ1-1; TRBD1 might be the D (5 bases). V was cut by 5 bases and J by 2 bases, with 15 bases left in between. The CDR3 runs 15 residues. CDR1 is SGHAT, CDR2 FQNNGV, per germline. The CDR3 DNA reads TGTGCCAGCAGCCCCAAGGGGTCGATAAACACTGAAGCTTTCTTT. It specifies CASSPKGSINTEAFF.